This paragraph reports one TCR beta chain. The germline V gene encodes CDR1 MNHEY and CDR2 SVGAGI. The germline V and J ends were trimmed by 2 bases and 7 bases, with 17 bases remaining between them. The CDR3 length is 15 residues. This entry comes from a study of blood T cell repertoires in COVID-19. Study overall: COVID-19 samples, acute and convalescent, were from the United States, Italy and Spain. PBMCs, B-cell-depleted T cells, or T cells provided the cDNA or gDNA that made up the material.

Original handling: Amplification with reference gene primers provided the estimates of nucleated cell counts. Clones were read by immunoSEQ multiplex PCR, and TCRdb kept only the in-frame ones, dropping some. The DNA gave D and trimming, while V, J and clone size come from that table. The sample holds some 290,000 clones; about four fifths are singletons and the top ten take about 2.9%. The chain combines TRBV6-5 with TRBJ1-1; maybe TRBD1 (6 bases). Sequencing was carried out using peripheral blood. The receptor's source is a woman between 55 and 75 years old with active or convalescent COVID-19. CDR3 DNA sequence: TGTGCCAGCAGTTACGGAACGACAGGACGGAGTGAAGCTTTCTTT. Translating it yields CASSYGTTGRSEAFF.